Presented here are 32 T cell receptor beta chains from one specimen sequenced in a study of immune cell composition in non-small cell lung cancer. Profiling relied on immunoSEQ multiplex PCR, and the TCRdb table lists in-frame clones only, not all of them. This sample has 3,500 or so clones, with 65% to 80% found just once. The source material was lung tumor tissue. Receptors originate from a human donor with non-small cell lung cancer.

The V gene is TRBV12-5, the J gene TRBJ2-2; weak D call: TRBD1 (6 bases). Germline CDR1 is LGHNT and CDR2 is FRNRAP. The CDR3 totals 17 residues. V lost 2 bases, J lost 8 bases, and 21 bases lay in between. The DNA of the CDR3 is TGTGCTAGTGGTTTGCTAAGAGCAGGGGCCGCGGAGGGGGAGCTGTTTTTT. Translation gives CASGLLRAGAAEGELFF.

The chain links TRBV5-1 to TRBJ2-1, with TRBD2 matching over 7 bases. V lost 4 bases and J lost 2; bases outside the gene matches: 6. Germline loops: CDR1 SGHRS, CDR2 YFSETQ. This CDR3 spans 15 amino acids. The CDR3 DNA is TGCGCCAGCAGCATAGGCGGGAGTACCTACAATGAGCAGTTCTTC. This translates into CASSIGGSTYNEQFF.

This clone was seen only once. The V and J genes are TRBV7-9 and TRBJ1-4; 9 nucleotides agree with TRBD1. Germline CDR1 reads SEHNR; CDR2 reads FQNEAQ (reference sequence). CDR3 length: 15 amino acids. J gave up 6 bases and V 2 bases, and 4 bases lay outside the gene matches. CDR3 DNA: TGTGCCAGCAGCTTAACCACAGGGGGCGATGAAAAACTGTTTTTT. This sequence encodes CASSLTTGGDEKLFF.

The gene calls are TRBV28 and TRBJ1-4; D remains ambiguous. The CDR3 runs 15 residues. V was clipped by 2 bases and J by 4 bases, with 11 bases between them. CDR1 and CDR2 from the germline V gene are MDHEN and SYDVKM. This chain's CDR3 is CASSLSEQFNEKLFF. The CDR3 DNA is TGTGCCAGCAGTTTAAGTGAACAGTTTAATGAAAAACTGTTTTTT. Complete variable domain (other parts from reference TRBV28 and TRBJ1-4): DVKVTQSSRYLVKRTGEKVFLECVQDMDHENMFWYRQDPGLGLRLIYFSYDVKMKEKGDIPEGYSVSREKKERFSLILESASTNQTSMYLCASSLSEQFNEKLFFGSGTQLSVL.

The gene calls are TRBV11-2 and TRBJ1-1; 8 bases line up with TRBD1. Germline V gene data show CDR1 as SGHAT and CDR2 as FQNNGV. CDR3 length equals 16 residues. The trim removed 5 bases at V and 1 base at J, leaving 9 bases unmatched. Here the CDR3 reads CASSTGQAGWNTEAFF. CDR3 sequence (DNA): TGTGCCAGCAGCACGGGACAGGCCGGTTGGAACACTGAAGCTTTCTTT.

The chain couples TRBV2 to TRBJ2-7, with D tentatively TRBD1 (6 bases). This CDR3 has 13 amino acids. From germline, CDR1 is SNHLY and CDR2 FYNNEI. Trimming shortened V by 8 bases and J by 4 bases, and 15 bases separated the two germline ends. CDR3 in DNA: TGTGCCAGCGAACGGCAGGGGCCATACGAGCAGTACTTC. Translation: CASERQGPYEQYF.

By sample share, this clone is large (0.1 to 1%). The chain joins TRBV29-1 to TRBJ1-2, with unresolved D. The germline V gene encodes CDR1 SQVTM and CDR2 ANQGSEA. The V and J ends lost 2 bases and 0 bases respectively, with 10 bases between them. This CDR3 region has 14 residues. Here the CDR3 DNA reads TGCAGCGTTGAATCACAGAAAGCTAACTATGGCTACACCTTC. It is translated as CSVESQKANYGYTF.

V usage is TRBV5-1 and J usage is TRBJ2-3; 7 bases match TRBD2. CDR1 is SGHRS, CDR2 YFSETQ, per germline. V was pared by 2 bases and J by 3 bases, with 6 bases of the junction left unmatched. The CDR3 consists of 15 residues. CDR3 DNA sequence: TGCGCCAGCAGCTTACTAGCGCGCGGGACAGATACGCAGTATTTT. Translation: CASSLLARGTDTQYF.

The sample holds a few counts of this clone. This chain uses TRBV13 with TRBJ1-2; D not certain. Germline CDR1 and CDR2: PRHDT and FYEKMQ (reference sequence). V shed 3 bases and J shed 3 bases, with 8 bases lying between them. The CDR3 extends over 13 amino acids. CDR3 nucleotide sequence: TGTGCCAGCAGCTTGAGGGAGGACTATGGCTACACCTTC. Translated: CASSLREDYGYTF.

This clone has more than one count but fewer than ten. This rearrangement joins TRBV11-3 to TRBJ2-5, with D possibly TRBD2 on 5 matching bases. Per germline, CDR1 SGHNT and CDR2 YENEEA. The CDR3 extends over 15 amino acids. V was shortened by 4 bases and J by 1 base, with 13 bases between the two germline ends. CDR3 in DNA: TGTGCCAGCAGCTCACGTCATGGGAGCCAAGAGACCCAGTACTTC. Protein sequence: CASSSRHGSQETQYF.

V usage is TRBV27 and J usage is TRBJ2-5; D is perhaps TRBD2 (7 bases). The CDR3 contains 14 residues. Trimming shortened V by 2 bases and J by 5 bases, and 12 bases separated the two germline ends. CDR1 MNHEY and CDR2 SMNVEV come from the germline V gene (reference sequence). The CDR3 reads CASSLGGAGETQYF. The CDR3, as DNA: TGTGCCAGCAGTTTAGGGGGGGCCGGGGAGACCCAGTACTTC.

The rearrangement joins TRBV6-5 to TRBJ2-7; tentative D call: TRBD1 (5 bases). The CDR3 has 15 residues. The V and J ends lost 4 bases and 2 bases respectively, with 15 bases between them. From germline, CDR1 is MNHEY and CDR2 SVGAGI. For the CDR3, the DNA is TGTGCCAGCAGTTCCATAACCGACAGCGCCTACGAGCAGTACTTC. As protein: CASSSITDSAYEQYF.

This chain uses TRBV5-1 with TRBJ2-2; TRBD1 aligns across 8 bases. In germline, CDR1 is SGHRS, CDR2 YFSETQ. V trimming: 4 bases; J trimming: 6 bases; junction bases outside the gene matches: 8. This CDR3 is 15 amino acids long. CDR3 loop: CASSVGQGSAGELFF. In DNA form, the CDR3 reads TGCGCCAGCAGCGTCGGACAGGGAAGCGCCGGGGAGCTGTTTTTT. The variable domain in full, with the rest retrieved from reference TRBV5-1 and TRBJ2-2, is KAGVTQTPRYLIKTRGQQVTLSCSPISGHRSVSWYQQTPGQGLQFLFEYFSETQRNKGNFPGRFSGRQFSNSRSEMNVSTLELGDSALYLCASSVGQGSAGELFFGEGSRLTVL.

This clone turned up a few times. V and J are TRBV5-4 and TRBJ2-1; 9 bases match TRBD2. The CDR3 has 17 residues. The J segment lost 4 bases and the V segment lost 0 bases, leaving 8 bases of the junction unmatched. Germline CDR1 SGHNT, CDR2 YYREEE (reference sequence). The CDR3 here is CASSLAAGGWRYNEQFF. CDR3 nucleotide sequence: TGTGCCAGCAGCTTGGCCGCGGGGGGGTGGAGATACAATGAGCAGTTCTTC.

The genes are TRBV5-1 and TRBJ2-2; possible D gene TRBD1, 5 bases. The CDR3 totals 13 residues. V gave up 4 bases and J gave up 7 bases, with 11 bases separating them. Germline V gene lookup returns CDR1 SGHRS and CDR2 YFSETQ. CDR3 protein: CASSTQGIGELFF. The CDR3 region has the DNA TGCGCCAGCAGCACCCAGGGAATCGGGGAGCTGTTTTTT.

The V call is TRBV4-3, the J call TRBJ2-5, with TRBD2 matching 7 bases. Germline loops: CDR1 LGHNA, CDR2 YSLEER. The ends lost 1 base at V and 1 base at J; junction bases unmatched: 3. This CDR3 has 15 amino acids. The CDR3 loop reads CASSQGGGFQETQYF. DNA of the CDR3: TGCGCCAGCAGCCAAGGCGGGGGATTCCAAGAGACCCAGTACTTC.

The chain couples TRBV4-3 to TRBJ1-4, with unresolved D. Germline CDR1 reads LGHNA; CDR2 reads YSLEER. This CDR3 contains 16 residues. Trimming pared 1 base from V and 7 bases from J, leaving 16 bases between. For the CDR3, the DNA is TGCGCCAGCAGCCAAGGGAACGGGGTCTGGGCTGAAAAACTGTTTTTT. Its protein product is CASSQGNGVWAEKLFF.

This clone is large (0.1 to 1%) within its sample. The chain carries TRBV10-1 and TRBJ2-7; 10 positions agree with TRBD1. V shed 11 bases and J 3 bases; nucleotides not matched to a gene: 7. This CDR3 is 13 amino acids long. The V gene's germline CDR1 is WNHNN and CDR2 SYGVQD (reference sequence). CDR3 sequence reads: CARRTGGLYEQYF. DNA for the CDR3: TGCGCCCGACGGACAGGGGGTCTCTACGAGCAGTACTTC.

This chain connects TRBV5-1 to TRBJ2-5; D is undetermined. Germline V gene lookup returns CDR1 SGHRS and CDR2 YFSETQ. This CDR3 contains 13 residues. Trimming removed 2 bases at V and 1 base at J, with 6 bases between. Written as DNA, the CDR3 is TGCGCCAGCAGCTTAGTCGGCCAAGAGACCCAGTACTTC. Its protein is CASSLVGQETQYF.

The CDR3 loop reads CASSPGASGRIEQFF. In DNA form, the CDR3 reads TGTGCCAGCAGTCCAGGGGCGAGCGGGAGGATTGAGCAGTTCTTC. The V gene is TRBV27, the J gene TRBJ2-1; 9 nucleotides line up with TRBD2. CDR1 and CDR2 (germline): MNHEY, SMNVEV (reference sequence). The CDR3 has 15 amino acids. Trimming removed 5 bases from V and 9 bases from J; junction bases left unmatched: 11.

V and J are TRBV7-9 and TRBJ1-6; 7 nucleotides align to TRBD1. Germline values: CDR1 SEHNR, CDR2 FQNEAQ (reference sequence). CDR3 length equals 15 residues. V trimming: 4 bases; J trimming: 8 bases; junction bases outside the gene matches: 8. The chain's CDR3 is CASSSTQGGDSPLHF. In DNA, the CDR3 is TGTGCCAGCAGCTCAACCCAGGGGGGAGATTCACCCCTCCACTTT.

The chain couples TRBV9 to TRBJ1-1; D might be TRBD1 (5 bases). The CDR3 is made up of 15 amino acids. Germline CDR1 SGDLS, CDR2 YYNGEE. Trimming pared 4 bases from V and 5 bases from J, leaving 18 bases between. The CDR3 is CASSRKQVGFTEAFF. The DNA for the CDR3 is TGTGCCAGCAGCCGCAAACAGGTGGGATTTACTGAAGCTTTCTTT.

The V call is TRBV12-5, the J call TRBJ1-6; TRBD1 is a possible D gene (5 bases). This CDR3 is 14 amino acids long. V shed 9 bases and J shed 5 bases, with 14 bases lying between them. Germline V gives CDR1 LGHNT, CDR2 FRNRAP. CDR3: CARAKGLNNSPLHF. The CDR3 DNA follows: TGTGCTAGGGCAAAGGGGTTAAATAATTCACCCCTCCACTTT. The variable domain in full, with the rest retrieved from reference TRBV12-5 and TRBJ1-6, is DARVTQTPRHKVTEMGQEVTMRCQPILGHNTVFWYRQTMMQGLELLAYFRNRAPLDDSGMPKDRFSAEMPDATLATLKIQPSEPRDSAVYFCARAKGLNNSPLHFGNGTRLTVT.

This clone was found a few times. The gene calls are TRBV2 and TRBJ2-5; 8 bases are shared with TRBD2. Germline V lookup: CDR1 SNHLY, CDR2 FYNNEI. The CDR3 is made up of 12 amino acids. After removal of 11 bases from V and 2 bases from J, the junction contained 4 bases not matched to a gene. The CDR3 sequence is CAPRGGQETQYF. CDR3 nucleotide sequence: TGTGCCCCTCGGGGGGGTCAAGAGACCCAGTACTTC. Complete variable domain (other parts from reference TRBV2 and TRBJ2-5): EPEVTQTPSHQVTQMGQEVILRCVPISNHLYFYWYRQILGQKVEFLVSFYNNEISEKSEIFDDQFSVERPDGSNFTLKIRSTKLEDSAMYFCAPRGGQETQYFGPGTRLLVL.

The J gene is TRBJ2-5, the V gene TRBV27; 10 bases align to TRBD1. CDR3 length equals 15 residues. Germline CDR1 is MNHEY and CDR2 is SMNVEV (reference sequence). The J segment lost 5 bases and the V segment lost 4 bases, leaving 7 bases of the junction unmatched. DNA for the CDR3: TGTGCCAGCAGTTCCATAGGACAGGGGGGGGAGACCCAGTACTTC. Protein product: CASSSIGQGGETQYF.

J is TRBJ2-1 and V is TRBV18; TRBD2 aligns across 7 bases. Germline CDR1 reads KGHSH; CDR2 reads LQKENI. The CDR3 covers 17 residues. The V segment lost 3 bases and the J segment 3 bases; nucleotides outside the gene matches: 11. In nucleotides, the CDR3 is TGTGCCAGCTCACCGTGGCCGAGCGGGGTGGGCTACAATGAGCAGTTCTTC. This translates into CASSPWPSGVGYNEQFF.

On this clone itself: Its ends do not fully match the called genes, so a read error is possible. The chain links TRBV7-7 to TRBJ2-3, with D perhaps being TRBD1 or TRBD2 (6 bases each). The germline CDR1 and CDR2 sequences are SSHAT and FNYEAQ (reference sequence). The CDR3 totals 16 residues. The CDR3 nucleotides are TGTGCTAGCAGCTTAGGGGGAGGCATGGGCACAGATACGCAGTATTTT. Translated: CASSLGGGMGTDTQYF.

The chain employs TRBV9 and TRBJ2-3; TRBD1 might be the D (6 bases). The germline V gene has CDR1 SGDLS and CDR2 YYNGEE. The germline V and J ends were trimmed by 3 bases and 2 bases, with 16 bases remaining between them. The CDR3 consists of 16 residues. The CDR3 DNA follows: TGTGCCAGCAGCGCACAGGGTCGGACTTCCACAGATACGCAGTATTTT. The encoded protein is CASSAQGRTSTDTQYF.

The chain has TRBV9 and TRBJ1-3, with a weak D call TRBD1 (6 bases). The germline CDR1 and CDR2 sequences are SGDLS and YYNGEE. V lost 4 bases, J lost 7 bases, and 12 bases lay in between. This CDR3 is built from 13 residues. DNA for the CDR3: TGTGCCAGCAGCCTCGGACAGTTCAACACCATATATTTT. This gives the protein CASSLGQFNTIYF.

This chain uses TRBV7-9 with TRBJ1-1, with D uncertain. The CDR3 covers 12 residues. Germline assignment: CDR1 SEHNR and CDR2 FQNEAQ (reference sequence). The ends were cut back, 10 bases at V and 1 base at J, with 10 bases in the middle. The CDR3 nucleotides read TGTGCCATCGAGAGGGAGAACACTGAAGCTTTCTTT. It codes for CAIERENTEAFF.

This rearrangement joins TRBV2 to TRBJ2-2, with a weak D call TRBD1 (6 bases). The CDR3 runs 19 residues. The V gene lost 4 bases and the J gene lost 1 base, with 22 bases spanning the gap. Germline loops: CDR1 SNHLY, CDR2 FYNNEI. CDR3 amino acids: CASSGRPGTGTLNTGELFF. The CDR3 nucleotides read TGTGCCAGCAGTGGGCGTCCGGGTACAGGGACCTTGAACACCGGGGAGCTGTTTTTT.

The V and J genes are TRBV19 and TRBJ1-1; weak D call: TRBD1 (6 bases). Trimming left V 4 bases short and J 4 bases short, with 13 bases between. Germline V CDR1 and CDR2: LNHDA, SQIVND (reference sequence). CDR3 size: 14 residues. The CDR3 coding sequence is TGTGCCAGTAGTAGTCGGGGCAGGGGCACTGAAGCTTTCTTT. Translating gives CASSSRGRGTEAFF. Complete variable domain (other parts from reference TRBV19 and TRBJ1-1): DGGITQSPKYLFRKEGQNVTLSCEQNLNHDAMYWYRQDPGQGLRLIYYSQIVNDFQKGDIAEGYSVSREKKESFPLTVTSAQKNPTAFYLCASSSRGRGTEAFFGQGTRLTVV.